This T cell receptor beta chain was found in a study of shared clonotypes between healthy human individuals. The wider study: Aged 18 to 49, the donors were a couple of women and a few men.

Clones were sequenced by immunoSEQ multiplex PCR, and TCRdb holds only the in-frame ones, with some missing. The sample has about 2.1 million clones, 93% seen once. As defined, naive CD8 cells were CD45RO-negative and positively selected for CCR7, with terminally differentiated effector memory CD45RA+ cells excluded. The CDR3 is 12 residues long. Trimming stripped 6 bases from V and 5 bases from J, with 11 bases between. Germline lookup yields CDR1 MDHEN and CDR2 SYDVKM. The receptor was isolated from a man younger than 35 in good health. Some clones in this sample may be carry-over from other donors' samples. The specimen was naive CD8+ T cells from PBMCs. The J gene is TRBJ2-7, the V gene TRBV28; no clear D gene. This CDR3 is CASSPSYHEQYF. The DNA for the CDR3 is TGTGCCAGCAGCCCGAGTTACCACGAGCAGTACTTC.